These 26 T cell receptor beta chains originate from one sample sequenced in a study of response to subunit inactivated influenza vaccine. TCRdb re-called the RT-PCR reads through MiXCR, storing one row per CDR3 protein. The sample holds around 500,000 distinct CDR3 sequences; approximately 11% are singletons and the top ten take less than 15%. The sequences come from PBMCs from blood, collected roughly 48 days after vaccination. The receptors here all came from a man over 45 who received an inactivated influenza vaccine.

This clonotype was found a few times. The rearrangement uses TRBV6-2 or TRBV6-3 and TRBJ2-5; D perhaps matches TRBD2 (5 bases). Germline lookup yields CDR1 MNHEY and CDR2 SVGEGT. Trimming stripped 5 bases from V and 6 bases from J, with 16 bases between. The CDR3 covers 14 residues. For the CDR3, the DNA is TGTGCCAGCAGTAAATTTCGGGGTTTGAAGACCCAGTACTTC. This encodes CASSKFRGLKTQYF.

The chain recombines TRBV7-3 with TRBJ2-2, with 7 bases lining up with TRBD2. This CDR3 has 15 amino acids. Losses at the gene ends were 5 bases for V and 4 bases for J; bases not matched to a gene: 7. Germline CDR1 SGHTA, CDR2 FQGTGA. CDR3 in DNA: TGTGCCAGCAGCCCTACTAGCGCTGGCACCGGGGAGCTGTTTTTT. The encoded protein is CASSPTSAGTGELFF.

This clonotype was observed at least ten times. The chain employs TRBV29-1 and TRBJ2-1; 7 bases line up with TRBD2. The V segment lost 6 bases and the J segment 1 base; nucleotides outside the gene matches: 9. Germline V gene sequence: CDR1 SQVTM, CDR2 ANQGSEA. The CDR3 is 15 amino acids. DNA of the CDR3: TGCAGCGTAACCGGGACTACCGAATCCTACAATGAGCAGTTCTTC. Protein product: CSVTGTTESYNEQFF.

The rearrangement joins TRBV12-3 or TRBV12-4 to TRBJ2-7; TRBD2 agrees at 11 bases. With V trimmed by 6 bases and J by 6 bases, 4 bases remained unmatched. The CDR3 has 13 residues. CDR3 in DNA: TGTGCCAGCAGCACTAGCGGGAGTCCCGAGCAGTACTTC. Encoded protein: CASSTSGSPEQYF.

V is TRBV20-1 and J is TRBJ2-1; D is ambiguous. Per the germline V gene, CDR1 is DFQATT and CDR2 is SNEGSKA (reference sequence). Trimming removed 1 base from V and 9 bases from J, with 10 bases in between. This CDR3 contains 12 residues. CDR3: CSARGILSEQFF. The CDR3 DNA sequence: TGCAGTGCTAGAGGTATTCTAAGTGAGCAGTTCTTC.

This clonotype was recorded a few times. This chain joins TRBV27 and TRBJ2-4; D gene uncertain. Germline V CDR1 and CDR2: MNHEY, SMNVEV (reference sequence). The CDR3 runs to 14 residues. V lost 2 bases to trimming and J lost 3 bases, with 8 bases between them. DNA of the CDR3: TGTGCCAGCAGTTTAACTGGATTCAAAAACATTCAGTACTTC. Residues: CASSLTGFKNIQYF.

This chain uses TRBV5-6 with TRBJ1-2; the D is unclear. Deletions cut 2 bases from V and 8 bases from J, with 10 bases between. CDR3 length: 12 residues. From germline, CDR1 is SGHDT and CDR2 YYEEEE. CDR3 nucleotides: TGTGCCAGCAGCTTATCCCCGGGCGGCTACACCTTC. Its translation: CASSLSPGGYTF.

V gene TRBV4-3 combines with J gene TRBJ2-3; a possible D gene is TRBD2 (5 bases). The CDR3 runs 15 residues. Trimming stripped 0 bases from V and 1 base from J, with 8 bases between. CDR1 LGHNA and CDR2 YSLEER come from the germline V gene. In nucleotides, the CDR3 is TGCGCCAGCAGCCAAGAGCCGCGGGGCACAGATACGCAGTATTTT. Translating gives CASSQEPRGTDTQYF.

There are many counts of this clonotype. The V call is TRBV15, the J call TRBJ2-7; 7 bases line up with TRBD1. CDR3 length equals 15 residues. The germline CDR1 and CDR2 sequences are LNHNV and YYDKDF (reference sequence). J lost 0 bases, V lost 0 bases, and 2 bases had no gene match. This CDR3 is CATSREGTASYEQYF. The CDR3 DNA reads TGTGCCACCAGCAGAGAGGGGACAGCCTCCTACGAGCAGTACTTC.

The V call is TRBV28, the J call TRBJ2-3; no clear D. The V end lost 6 bases, the J end lost 0 bases, and 16 bases lay between the germline ends. In germline, CDR1 is MDHEN, CDR2 SYDVKM. This CDR3 is built from 16 residues. CDR3 in DNA: TGTGCCAGCAGAAATGTGGCAGCGCCTAGCACAGATACGCAGTATTTT. Residues: CASRNVAAPSTDTQYF.

V is TRBV29-1 and J is TRBJ2-2; D is uncertain. Trimming removed 4 bases from V and 7 bases from J, with 10 bases in between. The CDR3 sequence is 12 residues long. Germline CDR1 and CDR2: SQVTM and ANQGSEA. The CDR3 coding sequence is TGCAGCGTTGGCAGGAGAGGCGGGGAGCTGTTTTTT. This translates into CSVGRRGGELFF.

This chain connects TRBV7-2 to TRBJ1-2; D is ambiguous. Germline lookup yields CDR1 SGHTA and CDR2 FQGNSA. The CDR3 spans 15 residues. V lost 2 bases to trimming and J lost 1 base, with 11 bases between them. The CDR3 here is CASSLHQRVNYGYTF. The CDR3 DNA sequence: TGTGCCAGCAGCTTACACCAGAGGGTTAACTATGGCTACACCTTC.

The rearrangement joins TRBV10-3 to TRBJ2-6, with D uncertain. Germline V gene data show CDR1 as ENHRY and CDR2 as SYGVKD. Trimming shortened V by 4 bases and J by 0 bases, and 4 bases separated the two germline ends. The length of the CDR3 is 14 residues. Here the CDR3 DNA reads TGTGCCATCAGTGGGGGCTCTGGGGCCAACGTCCTGACTTTC. It is translated as CAISGGSGANVLTF.

This clonotype was seen repeatedly, ten times or more. The chain uses TRBV6-5 and TRBJ2-1, with TRBD2 identical over 9 bases. Germline CDR1 and CDR2: MNHEY and SVGAGI. The V gene end was trimmed by 1 base and the J gene end by 3 bases; junction bases not matched to a gene: 1. The CDR3 totals 15 residues. CDR3 nucleotide sequence: TGTGCCAGCAGTTACTGGCGGGAGGGCTACAATGAGCAGTTCTTC. Translating it yields CASSYWREGYNEQFF.

In its sample, this clonotype was seen a few times. CDR3 sequence reads: CASSNPGTESLNEQFF. The CDR3 bases are TGTGCCAGCAGCAACCCCGGGACAGAATCTCTCAATGAGCAGTTCTTC. This chain uses TRBV5-6 with TRBJ2-1; 7 positions match TRBD1. Germline CDR1 reads SGHDT; CDR2 reads YYEEEE. CDR3 size: 16 residues. The junction had 13 bases not matched to a gene; V was cut back by 4 bases and J by 6 bases.

V usage is TRBV15 and J usage is TRBJ2-1; 8 bases agree with TRBD2. The junction had 3 bases not matched to a gene; V was cut back by 3 bases and J by 2 bases. The germline V gene encodes CDR1 LNHNV and CDR2 YYDKDF (reference sequence). This CDR3 has 15 residues. The CDR3 nucleotides are TGTGCCACCAGCAGCGGGAGGGCCGCCTACAATGAGCAGTTCTTC. Translating gives CATSSGRAAYNEQFF.

This chain links TRBV20-1 with TRBJ1-1, with D perhaps matching TRBD1 (5 bases). The CDR3 consists of 15 residues. V was pared by 1 base and J by 3 bases, with 15 bases between. CDR1 is DFQATT and CDR2 is SNEGSKA in the germline V gene (reference sequence). The CDR3 loop is CSARGTQGADTEAFF. The CDR3 nucleotides read TGCAGTGCTAGAGGCACTCAGGGCGCGGACACTGAAGCTTTCTTT.

In this sample, this clonotype turned up a few times. CDR3 protein: CATKPGGHTGELFF. The CDR3 nucleotides are TGTGCCACCAAGCCGGGGGGCCACACCGGGGAGCTGTTTTTT. The chain is built from TRBV9 and TRBJ2-2; a weak D match, TRBD2 (7 bases). The germline V and J ends were trimmed by 9 bases and 3 bases, with 15 bases remaining between them. Looked up from germline, CDR1 is SGDLS and CDR2 is YYNGEE. The CDR3 is 14 residues long. Supplemented by reference TRBV9 and TRBJ2-2, the full variable domain reads DSGVTQTPKHLITATGQRVTLRCSPRSGDLSVYWYQQSLDQGLQFLIQYYNGEERAKGNILERFSAQQFPDLHSELNLSSLELGDSALYFCATKPGGHTGELFFGEGSRLTVL.

The V and J genes are TRBV6-5 and TRBJ1-1; D gene uncertain. The CDR3 runs 12 residues. Germline assignment: CDR1 MNHEY and CDR2 SVGAGI. V was cut by 6 bases and J by 1 base, with 6 bases left in between. CDR3 in amino acids: CASSKSNTEAFF. CDR3 in DNA: TGTGCCAGCAGCAAGTCGAACACTGAAGCTTTCTTT.

This clonotype was counted a few times. The genes are TRBV7-3 and TRBJ2-7; D possibly matches TRBD1 or TRBD2 (5 bases each). The CDR3 runs 15 residues. V shed 5 bases and J shed 0 bases, with 14 bases lying between them. Germline loops: CDR1 SGHTA, CDR2 FQGTGA. This CDR3 reads CASSPKAGGSYEQYF. DNA for the CDR3: TGTGCCAGCAGCCCGAAGGCTGGGGGCTCCTACGAGCAGTACTTC. Supplemented by reference TRBV7-3 and TRBJ2-7, the full variable domain reads GAGVSQTPSNKVTEKGKYVELRCDPISGHTALYWYRQSLGQGPEFLIYFQGTGAADDSGLPNDRFFAVRPEGSVSTLKIQRTERGDSAVYLCASSPKAGGSYEQYFGPGTRLTVT.

The chain joins TRBV7-2 to TRBJ2-1; D is unresolved. V shed 4 bases and J shed 6 bases, with 13 bases lying between them. The germline CDR1 and CDR2 sequences are SGHTA and FQGNSA. The CDR3 covers 14 residues. The CDR3 nucleotides are TGTGCCAGCAGCTCAAGGGTTCTTAGCAATGAGCAGTTCTTC. Translation: CASSSRVLSNEQFF.

In this sample, this clonotype turned up a few times. This chain links TRBV12-3 or TRBV12-4 with TRBJ2-3; 8 nucleotides match TRBD2. The CDR3 totals 16 residues. After removal of 6 bases from V and 4 bases from J, the junction contained 12 bases not matched to a gene. CDR3: CASSGGAPVRSDTQYF. Written as DNA, the CDR3 is TGTGCCAGCAGCGGGGGGGCCCCGGTTCGGTCAGATACGCAGTATTTT.

V is TRBV5-1 and J is TRBJ2-5, with a possible D match to TRBD2 (5 bases). This CDR3 region has 14 residues. CDR1 is SGHRS and CDR2 is YFSETQ in the germline V gene. Trimming cost V 1 base and J 7 bases, with 14 bases left between them. The DNA for the CDR3 is TGCGCCAGCAGCTTGATGCCCAGCGAGGGGACCCAGTACTTC. Its protein product is CASSLMPSEGTQYF.

The count of this clonotype is one. This chain links TRBV6-1 with TRBJ2-7, with no clear D. The CDR3 has 15 residues. Per the germline V gene, CDR1 is MNHNS and CDR2 is SASEGT. V gave up 8 bases and J gave up 4 bases, with 21 bases separating them. CDR3 coding DNA: TGTGCCAGCGAAGGATCGACCCAAGATATTTACGAGCAGTACTTC. It yields the protein CASEGSTQDIYEQYF.

This clonotype was seen more than once but under ten times. This chain's CDR3 is CASTNPRGTSGDYNEQFF. In nucleotides, the CDR3 is TGTGCCAGCACCAACCCCCGGGGGACTAGCGGAGACTACAATGAGCAGTTCTTC. V usage is TRBV11-1 and J usage is TRBJ2-1, with 11 bases identical to TRBD2. With V trimmed by 7 bases and J by 3 bases, 14 bases remained unmatched. CDR1 is SGHAT and CDR2 is FQDESV in the germline V gene (reference sequence). The CDR3 contains 18 residues.

CDR3 in amino acids: CASSYLGANQPQHF. The CDR3 nucleotides are TGTGCCAGCAGTTACTTAGGGGCCAATCAGCCCCAGCATTTT. The rearrangement joins TRBV6-5 to TRBJ1-5; weak D call: TRBD1 (5 bases). V lost 1 base to trimming and J lost 3 bases, with 7 bases between them. The CDR3 contains 14 residues. The germline V gene encodes CDR1 MNHEY and CDR2 SVGAGI.